This is a list of T cell receptor beta chains from one sample in a study of CD8 T cells in ankylosing spondylitis. Each CDR3 protein is one row after TCRdb ran MiXCR on the 5' RACE reads. This sample has about 240,000 distinct CDR3 sequences, with about 10% found just once. The sequencing sample was made of blood, either unsorted or a sorted T cell fraction (not recorded which). These receptors originate from a male donor with ankylosing spondylitis or in good health (not recorded which). Both conserved end residues are part of each CDR3. The D gene is left open where the match is weak. The size of a clone is reported for some rows only, either as once, few or many, or as a class for expanded clones.

>14|TRBJ2-2|TRBV12-3/TRBV12-4|many|-
CASNRGGVTGELFF
TGTGCCAGCAACCGCGGCGGGGTAACCGGGGAGCTGTTTTTT
>17|TRBJ1-1|TRBV6-2/TRBV6-3|-|TRBD1
CASSYSPGGRLSTEAFF
TGTGCCAGCAGTTACTCTCCAGGGGGGCGGTTGAGCACTGAAGCTTTCTTT
>14|TRBJ1-1|TRBV7-9|-|-
CASSTSTGVTEAFF
TGTGCCAGCAGCACCTCAACGGGGGTTACTGAAGCTTTCTTT
>16|TRBJ2-1|TRBV6-5|many|TRBD2
CASSYSASSGRGEQFF
TGTGCCAGCAGTTACTCGGCGTCTAGCGGGAGAGGAGAGCAGTTCTTC
>15|TRBJ2-1|TRBV3-1|many|-
CASSQGQALAYEQFF
TGTGCCAGCAGCCAAGGGCAGGCCTTAGCTTATGAGCAGTTCTTC
>15|TRBJ2-6|TRBV7-9|many|-
CASSLTGSGANVLTF
TGTGCCAGCAGTTTGACAGGCTCTGGGGCCAACGTCCTGACTTTC
>15|TRBJ2-1|TRBV9|many|-
CASSVDLSSYNEQFF
TGTGCCAGCAGCGTCGACCTGAGCTCCTACAATGAGCAGTTCTTC
>13|TRBJ2-1|TRBV5-1|many|TRBD2
CASSVLAGEVGFF
TGCGCCAGCAGCGTCTTAGCGGGAGAGGTCGGATTCTTC
>18|TRBJ2-7|TRBV3-1|few|-
CASSQAPVGRAGSYEQYF
TGTGCCAGCAGCCAAGCCCCCGTCGGGCGGGCTGGCTCCTACGAGCAGTACTTC
>17|TRBJ2-6|TRBV11-1|few|TRBD1
CASSPWDRGSGANVLTF
TGTGCCAGCAGCCCGTGGGACAGGGGGTCTGGGGCCAACGTCCTGACTTTC
>15|TRBJ1-2|TRBV29-1|many|-
CSGRALGQLTYGYTF
TGCAGCGGTCGAGCCCTCGGACAACTTACCTATGGCTACACCTTC
>13|TRBJ1-4|TRBV20-1|many|-
CSASTASNEKLFF
TGCAGTGCCTCGACAGCCTCAAATGAAAAACTGTTTTTT
>13|TRBJ2-7|TRBV6-1|many|TRBD1
CASKGAYSYEQYF
TGTGCCAGTAAGGGGGCTTACTCCTACGAGCAGTACTTC
>14|TRBJ1-5|TRBV20-1|many|TRBD1
CSAGKTGNNQPQHF
TGCAGTGCTGGAAAGACAGGGAACAATCAGCCCCAGCATTTT
>14|TRBJ2-7|TRBV10-3|many|-
CAISEKGSAYEQYF
TGTGCCATCAGTGAGAAGGGTAGCGCCTACGAGCAGTACTTC
>17|TRBJ2-3|TRBV3-1|many|-
CASSQDAGGLLVNTQYF
TGTGCCAGCAGCCAAGACGCCGGGGGGCTTCTTGTTAATACGCAGTATTTT
>15|TRBJ1-1|TRBV5-1|many|TRBD1
CASSTPDRGHGEAFF
TGCGCCAGCAGCACCCCGGACAGGGGGCATGGTGAAGCTTTCTTT
>16|TRBJ2-3|TRBV5-1|many|TRBD1
CASSLNSGGNGDTQYF
TGCGCCAGCAGCTTAAACTCAGGGGGCAACGGAGATACGCAGTATTTT
>14|TRBJ2-7|TRBV5-1|many|TRBD1
CASSSGTEVYEQYF
TGCGCCAGCTCATCCGGGACAGAGGTCTACGAGCAGTACTTC
>15|TRBJ2-7|TRBV12-3/TRBV12-4|many|TRBD1
CASSIAGTGAYEQYF
TGTGCCAGCAGTATAGCCGGGACAGGGGCCTACGAGCAGTACTTC
>16|TRBJ2-5|TRBV20-1|many|-
CSARDMTGALMETQYF
TGCAGTGCTAGAGATATGACGGGAGCCTTAATGGAGACCCAGTACTTC
>17|TRBJ2-1|TRBV7-9|-|TRBD2
CASSLGGGAEAYNEQFF
TGTGCCAGCAGCTTGGGCGGGGGGGCCGAGGCCTACAATGAGCAGTTCTTC
>13|TRBJ2-3|TRBV6-1|many|-
CASGARSTDTQYF
TGTGCCAGCGGGGCAAGGAGCACAGATACGCAGTATTTT
>12|TRBJ1-1|TRBV20-1|many|TRBD1
CSARGDSSEAFF
TGCAGTGCTAGAGGGGACAGCAGTGAAGCTTTCTTT